One and the same sample provided the 27 T cell receptor beta chains below, sequenced in a study of regulatory T cells in long-lasting Graves disease. iRepertoire HTBI primers and Arm-PCR of CDR3 regions built TCR beta libraries. TCRdb reprocessed the multiplex PCR reads via MiXCR and lists one record per CDR3 protein. The table includes about 360,000 distinct CDR3 sequences, about a sixth detected once. Indicated time point: newly diagnosed GD, antithyroid drugs for less than 3 months. RNA extracted from PBMCs served as the sequencing template. These data were also reused for a study on T cells in Graves' hyperthyroidism and ophthalmopathy.

The specimen comprised peripheral blood mononuclear cells (PBMCs), sampled at new diagnosis, from a patient treated with antithyroid drugs. The source of these receptors is a woman in her late teens or twenties with Graves disease.

In its sample, this clonotype was seen many times. The rearrangement joins TRBV2 to TRBJ1-2; D might be TRBD1 (5 bases). Per the germline V gene, CDR1 is SNHLY and CDR2 is FYNNEI. Trimming shortened V by 2 bases and J by 3 bases, and 7 bases separated the two germline ends. The CDR3 spans 13 residues. As DNA, the CDR3 is TGTGCCAGCAGTGAAATGGGGGACTATGGCTACACCTTC. Residues: CASSEMGDYGYTF.

This clonotype was recorded at least ten times. The CDR3 DNA follows: TGCAGTGCTAGCGCGGCTAGCGGGTCGGGTGAGCAGTTCTTC. This codes for CSASAASGSGEQFF. The V and J genes are TRBV20-1 and TRBJ2-1; 8 bases are a match to TRBD2. In germline, CDR1 is DFQATT, CDR2 SNEGSKA (reference sequence). Losses at the gene ends were 3 bases for V and 9 bases for J; bases not matched to a gene: 10. CDR3 size: 14 residues.

A word on this clonotype: Being one base from a much bigger clone, this may be a read error. The J gene is TRBJ2-1, the V gene TRBV6-2 or TRBV6-3; TRBD2 might be the D (6 bases). The CDR3 covers 15 residues. Trimming shortened V by 7 bases and J by 0 bases, and 13 bases separated the two germline ends. Germline loops: CDR1 MNHEY, CDR2 SVGEGT. The CDR3 loop is CASIVPGLSYNEQFF. The CDR3 DNA sequence: TGTGCCAGCATCGTACCGGGACTCTCCTACAATGAGCAGTTCTTC.

This clonotype was counted ten times or more. The J gene is TRBJ1-4, the V gene TRBV9; tentatively, D is TRBD1 (5 bases). V lost 4 bases and J 0 bases, leaving 13 bases between the germline ends. The CDR3 has 16 residues. Germline loops: CDR1 SGDLS, CDR2 YYNGEE. CDR3 bases: TGTGCCAGCAGCCGAAGGGGAGATGCAACTAATGAAAAACTGTTTTTT. Its translation: CASSRRGDATNEKLFF.

This clonotype was found many times. The genes are TRBV6-2 or TRBV6-3 and TRBJ1-1; a weak D match, TRBD1 (6 bases). CDR1 MNHEY and CDR2 SVGEGT come from the germline V gene. Trimming cost V 2 bases and J 0 bases, with 16 bases left between them. The CDR3 has 17 residues. The CDR3 DNA is TGTGCCAGCAGTTACGGGCGGGGGCAGACCATGAACACTGAAGCTTTCTTT. This gives the protein CASSYGRGQTMNTEAFF.

In its sample, this clonotype was seen a few times. The J gene is TRBJ2-1, the V gene TRBV15; the D gene is possibly TRBD2 (7 bases). The CDR3 spans 16 residues. Germline V gene data show CDR1 as LNHNV and CDR2 as YYDKDF (reference sequence). Trimming took 5 bases from V and 3 from J, leaving 17 bases between them. The CDR3, as DNA: TGTGCCACCAGCTTCGGGGGAGGGGGGAGCTACAATGAGCAGTTCTTC. This codes for CATSFGGGGSYNEQFF.

The table lists this clonotype with many counts. The chain has TRBV2 and TRBJ1-2; TRBD1 matches at 7 bases. The CDR3 has 13 residues. Trimming at V came to 6 bases and at J to 6 bases, leaving 7 bases not matched to a gene. The germline V gene encodes CDR1 SNHLY and CDR2 FYNNEI. CDR3 coding DNA: TGTGCCAGCAGGAAGGACAGGAGTGATGGCTACACCTTC. Protein sequence: CASRKDRSDGYTF.

The chain employs TRBV11-2 and TRBJ2-1, with a tentative D call TRBD2 (6 bases). There are 14 residues in the CDR3. Per germline, CDR1 SGHAT and CDR2 FQNNGV. Trimming cost V 3 bases and J 6 bases, with 12 bases left between them. The CDR3 DNA sequence: TGTGCCAGCAGCTTTGGGTCTAGCGCCAATGAGCAGTTCTTC. Amino acid sequence: CASSFGSSANEQFF.

This clonotype was detected a few times. This chain connects TRBV9 to TRBJ1-1; TRBD1 matches 8 bases. The CDR3 loop spans 15 amino acids. V trimming: 4 bases; J trimming: 3 bases; junction bases outside the gene matches: 8. Germline V gene data show CDR1 as SGDLS and CDR2 as YYNGEE. CDR3 sequence (DNA): TGTGCCAGCAGCTCTAGGGACAGGAGGGACACTGAAGCTTTCTTT. Protein: CASSSRDRRDTEAFF.

This clonotype has ten or more counts. J is TRBJ2-3 and V is TRBV11-2; maybe TRBD2 (6 bases). Trimming took 5 bases from V and 3 from J, leaving 18 bases between them. Germline assignment: CDR1 SGHAT and CDR2 FQNNGV. This CDR3 region has 16 residues. The CDR3 reads CASSRVWEDGTDTQYF. CDR3 DNA sequence: TGTGCCAGCAGCCGCGTGTGGGAGGACGGTACAGATACGCAGTATTTT.

This clonotype has more than one count but fewer than ten. The rearrangement joins TRBV6-2 or TRBV6-3 to TRBJ2-1; D is possibly TRBD2 (6 bases). The CDR3 runs 14 residues. Trimming left V 2 bases short and J 7 bases short, with 12 bases between. The germline gives CDR1 MNHEY, CDR2 SVGEGT. The CDR3: CASSYSGFGNEQFF. DNA for the CDR3: TGTGCCAGCAGTTACAGCGGGTTCGGGAATGAGCAGTTCTTC.

The chain links TRBV9 to TRBJ2-2, with D perhaps TRBD2 (7 bases). The V end was cut by 4 bases, the J end by 4 bases, with 20 bases between. This CDR3 has 17 amino acids. In germline, CDR1 is SGDLS, CDR2 YYNGEE. The chain's CDR3 is CASSSAWGGGSTGELFF. The CDR3 DNA sequence: TGTGCCAGCAGCTCCGCGTGGGGAGGGGGGAGCACCGGGGAGCTGTTTTTT.

This clonotype has at least ten counts. The gene calls are TRBV30 and TRBJ2-3, with 8 positions matching TRBD2. Unmatched junction bases numbered 9, after V lost 1 base and J lost 3 bases. The CDR3 has 16 residues. CDR1 is GTSNPN, CDR2 SVGIG, per germline (reference sequence). Written as DNA, the CDR3 is TGTGCCTGGAGTGATCTTCGGGGGGGGGAAACAGATACGCAGTATTTT. This sequence encodes CAWSDLRGGETDTQYF. The full variable domain, with the rest looked up from reference TRBV30 and TRBJ2-3, is SQTIHQWPATLVQPVGSPLSLECTVEGTSNPNLYWYRQAAGRGLQLLFYSVGIGQISSEVPQNLSASRPQDRQFILSSKKLLLSDSGFYLCAWSDLRGGETDTQYFGPGTRLTVL.

This clonotype was recorded a few times. The rearrangement links TRBV19 to TRBJ2-7; a possible D gene is TRBD1 (6 bases). The CDR3 is made up of 13 amino acids. The germline gives CDR1 LNHDA, CDR2 SQIVND (reference sequence). V shed 5 bases and J shed 3 bases, with 11 bases lying between them. This CDR3 reads CASSRGHDYEQYF. CDR3 coding DNA: TGTGCCAGTAGTCGGGGACATGACTACGAGCAGTACTTC.

This clonotype was seen repeatedly, ten times or more. This chain joins TRBV9 and TRBJ2-3, with 9 bases identical to TRBD2. Per the germline V gene, CDR1 is SGDLS and CDR2 is YYNGEE. The J segment lost 6 bases and the V segment lost 4 bases, leaving 12 bases of the junction unmatched. This CDR3 has 16 amino acids. CDR3 DNA: TGTGCCAGCAGCACCCAAGCGGGGGGACGACCTGATACGCAGTATTTT. It codes for CASSTQAGGRPDTQYF.

This clonotype has just a few counts. The chain uses TRBV12-3 or TRBV12-4 and TRBJ2-1; 8 nucleotides line up with TRBD1. The tail of the sequence fits TRBJ2-5 better, so the J call may be wrong. This CDR3 region has 14 residues. In nucleotides, the CDR3 is TGTGCCAGCAGTCCAAGGGACAGGTGGGAGACCCAGTACTTC. Residues: CASSPRDRWETQYF.

The sample holds many counts of this clonotype. This chain uses TRBV20-1 with TRBJ2-5; 7 nucleotides line up with TRBD2. The CDR3 extends over 15 amino acids. CDR1 is DFQATT and CDR2 is SNEGSKA in the germline V gene (reference sequence). V dropped 2 bases and J dropped 1; count of bases not matched to a gene: 7. CDR3 DNA: TGCAGTGCTAGACGAGCGGGGCTGTCCCAAGAGACCCAGTACTTC. As protein: CSARRAGLSQETQYF.

As concerns this clonotype: With a much larger clone just one base away, this may be a read error. J is TRBJ2-7 and V is TRBV6-1; no clear D gene. The V gene lost 6 bases and the J gene lost 0 bases, with 9 bases spanning the gap. The CDR3 runs 13 residues. The V gene's germline CDR1 is MNHNS and CDR2 SASEGT. The CDR3 region is CASSARSSYEQYF. The CDR3 DNA follows: TGTGCCAGCAGCGCCAGGAGCTCCTACGAGCAGTACTTC.

Ten or more counts support this clonotype. The chain is built from TRBV3-1 and TRBJ1-1; 11 bases map to TRBD1. From germline, CDR1 is LGHDT and CDR2 YNNKEL (reference sequence). There are 15 residues in the CDR3. The J segment lost 3 bases and the V segment lost 7 bases, leaving 7 bases of the junction unmatched. The DNA for the CDR3 is TGTGCCAGCATCAGGACAGGGGGCAAGGACACTGAAGCTTTCTTT. Translation gives CASIRTGGKDTEAFF.

This clonotype appeared many times. The chain joins TRBV7-8 to TRBJ2-5; D unclear. Germline values: CDR1 SGHVS, CDR2 FQNEAQ. The CDR3 runs to 13 residues. The V and J ends lost 5 bases and 4 bases respectively, with 11 bases between them. As DNA, the CDR3 is TGTGCCAGCAGCGACCAGCGAGGAGAGACCCAGTACTTC. Its protein is CASSDQRGETQYF.

Only a few counts were recorded for this clonotype. The chain employs TRBV27 and TRBJ2-1; 13 bases are a match to TRBD2. CDR1 is MNHEY, CDR2 SMNVEV, per germline (reference sequence). The V and J ends lost 3 bases and 15 bases, in that order; junction bases with no gene match: 8. The CDR3 runs to 14 residues. CDR3 sequence reads: CASSLRTSGGERFF. The CDR3 region has the DNA TGTGCCAGCAGTTTGCGGACTAGCGGGGGAGAGAGGTTCTTC.

This clonotype occurred a few times. CDR3 residues: CASSIPGTGSSGNTIYF. The CDR3 DNA reads as TGTGCCAGCAGCATCCCCGGGACAGGGTCCTCTGGAAACACCATATATTTT. The V call is TRBV11-2, the J call TRBJ1-3, with 9 bases matching TRBD1. Losses at the gene ends were 5 bases for V and 0 bases for J; bases not matched to a gene: 8. This CDR3 is 17 amino acids long. Germline V gene data show CDR1 as SGHAT and CDR2 as FQNNGV.

This chain connects TRBV20-1 to TRBJ2-1; TRBD2 matches at 12 bases. There are 13 residues in the CDR3. V gave up 3 bases and J gave up 13 bases; unmatched junction bases: 7. CDR1 and CDR2 from the germline V gene are DFQATT and SNEGSKA (reference sequence). The CDR3 region is CSASETSGGPQFF. The CDR3 nucleotides read TGCAGTGCTAGTGAGACTAGCGGGGGCCCACAGTTCTTC.

The table lists this clonotype with a few counts. This chain links TRBV6-1 with TRBJ1-1; D is possibly TRBD1 (5 bases). From germline, CDR1 is MNHNS and CDR2 SASEGT. This CDR3 comprises 13 residues. V lost 6 bases to trimming and J lost 7 bases, with 15 bases between them. CDR3 region: CASSFARAYEAFF. The DNA for the CDR3 is TGTGCCAGCAGCTTCGCCAGGGCTTATGAAGCTTTCTTT.

This clonotype has just a few counts. The chain joins TRBV5-1 to TRBJ2-1; 13 bases align to TRBD2. Germline V lookup: CDR1 SGHRS, CDR2 YFSETQ. The V segment lost 4 bases and the J segment 4 bases; nucleotides outside the gene matches: 8. The CDR3 loop spans 17 amino acids. The CDR3 coding sequence is TGCGCCAGCAGCAGCCAAGGGACTAGCGGGGTTTACAATGAGCAGTTCTTC. Translating it yields CASSSQGTSGVYNEQFF.

A few counts support this clonotype. The chain is built from TRBV6-1 and TRBJ2-1; 12 bases fit TRBD1. The CDR3 contains 14 residues. V was clipped by 10 bases and J by 7 bases; unmatched bases: 8. Germline V gives CDR1 MNHNS, CDR2 SASEGT. The CDR3 loop reads CATRRDRGLNEQFF. For the CDR3, the DNA is TGTGCCACGAGACGGGACAGGGGGCTGAATGAGCAGTTCTTC.

Remarks on this clonotype: One base away lies a much larger clone, so this may be a sequencing read error. The J gene is TRBJ2-7, the V gene TRBV11-1; 14 nucleotides agree with TRBD2. Losses at the gene ends were 5 bases for V and 5 bases for J; bases not matched to a gene: 8. The CDR3 totals 16 residues. CDR1 SGHAT and CDR2 FQDESV come from the germline V gene (reference sequence). CDR3: CASSPGLAGGWHEQYF. CDR3 nucleotides: TGTGCCAGCAGCCCTGGACTAGCGGGAGGTTGGCACGAGCAGTACTTC.